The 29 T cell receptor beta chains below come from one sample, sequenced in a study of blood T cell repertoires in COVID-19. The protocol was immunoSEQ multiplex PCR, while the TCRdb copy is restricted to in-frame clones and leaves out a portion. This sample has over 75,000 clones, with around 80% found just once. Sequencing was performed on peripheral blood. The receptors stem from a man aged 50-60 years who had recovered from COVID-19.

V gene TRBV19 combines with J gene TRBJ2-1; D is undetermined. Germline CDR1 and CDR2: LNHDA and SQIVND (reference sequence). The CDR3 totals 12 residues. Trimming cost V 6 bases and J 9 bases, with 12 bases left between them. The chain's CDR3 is CASRTRVGEQFF. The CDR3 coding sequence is TGTGCCAGTAGGACTCGGGTGGGTGAGCAGTTCTTC.

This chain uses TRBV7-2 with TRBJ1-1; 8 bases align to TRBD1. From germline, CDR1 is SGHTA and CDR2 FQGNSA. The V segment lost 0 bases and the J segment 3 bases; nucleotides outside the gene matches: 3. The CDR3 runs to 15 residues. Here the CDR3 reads CASSLARGLDTEAFF. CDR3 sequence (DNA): TGTGCCAGCAGCTTAGCCAGGGGGCTAGACACTGAAGCTTTCTTT. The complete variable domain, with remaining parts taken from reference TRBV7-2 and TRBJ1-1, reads GAGVSQSPSNKVTEKGKDVELRCDPISGHTALYWYRQSLGQGLEFLIYFQGNSAPDKSGLPSDRFSAERTGGSVSTLTIQRTQQEDSAVYLCASSLARGLDTEAFFGQGTRLTVV.

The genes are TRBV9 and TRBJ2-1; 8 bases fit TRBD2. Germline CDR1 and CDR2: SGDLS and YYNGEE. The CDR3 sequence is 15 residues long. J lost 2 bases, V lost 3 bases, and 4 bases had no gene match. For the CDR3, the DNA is TGTGCCAGCAGCGCCGGGAGGGGAACCTACAATGAGCAGTTCTTC. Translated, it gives CASSAGRGTYNEQFF.

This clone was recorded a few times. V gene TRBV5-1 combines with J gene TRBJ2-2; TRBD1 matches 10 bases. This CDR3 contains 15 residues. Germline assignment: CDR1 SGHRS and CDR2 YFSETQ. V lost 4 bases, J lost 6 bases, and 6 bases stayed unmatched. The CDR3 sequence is CASSGGQGGSGELFF. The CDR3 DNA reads TGCGCCAGCAGCGGAGGACAGGGGGGATCCGGGGAGCTGTTTTTT.

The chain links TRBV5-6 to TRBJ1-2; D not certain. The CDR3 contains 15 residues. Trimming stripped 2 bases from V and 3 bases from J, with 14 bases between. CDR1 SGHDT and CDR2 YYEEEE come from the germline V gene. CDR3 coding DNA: TGTGCCAGCAGCTTCACAACTACTTCCTACTATGGCTACACCTTC. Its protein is CASSFTTTSYYGYTF. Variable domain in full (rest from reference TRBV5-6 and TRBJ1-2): DAGVTQSPTHLIKTRGQQVTLRCSPKSGHDTVSWYQQALGQGPQFIFQYYEEEERQRGNFPDRFSGHQFPNYSSELNVNALLLGDSALYLCASSFTTTSYYGYTFGSGTRLTVV.

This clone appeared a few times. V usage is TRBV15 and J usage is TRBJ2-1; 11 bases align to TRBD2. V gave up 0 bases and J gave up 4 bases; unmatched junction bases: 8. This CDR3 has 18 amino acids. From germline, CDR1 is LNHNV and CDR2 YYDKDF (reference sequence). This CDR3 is CATSRDGTSGGLYNEQFF. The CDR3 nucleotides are TGTGCCACCAGCAGAGATGGTACTAGCGGGGGACTTTACAATGAGCAGTTCTTC.

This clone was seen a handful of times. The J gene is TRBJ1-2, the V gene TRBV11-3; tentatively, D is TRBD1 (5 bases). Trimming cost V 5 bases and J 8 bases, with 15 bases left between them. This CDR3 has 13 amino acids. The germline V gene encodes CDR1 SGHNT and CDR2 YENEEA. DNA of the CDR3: TGTGCCAGCAGCGCCCCCGGGGGGACGGGCTACACCTTC. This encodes CASSAPGGTGYTF.

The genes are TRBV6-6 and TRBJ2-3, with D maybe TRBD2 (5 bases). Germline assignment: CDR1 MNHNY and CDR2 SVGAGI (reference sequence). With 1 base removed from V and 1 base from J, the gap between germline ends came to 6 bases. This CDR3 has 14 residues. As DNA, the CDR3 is TGTGCCAGCAGTTACTACGGGGGCACAGATACGCAGTATTTT. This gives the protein CASSYYGGTDTQYF.

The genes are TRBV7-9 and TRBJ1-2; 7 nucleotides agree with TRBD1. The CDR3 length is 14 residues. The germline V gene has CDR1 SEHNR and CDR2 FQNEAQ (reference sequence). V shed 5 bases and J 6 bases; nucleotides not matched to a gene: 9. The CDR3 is CASSIGQVIHGYTF. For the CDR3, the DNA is TGTGCCAGCAGCATTGGACAGGTTATCCATGGCTACACCTTC.

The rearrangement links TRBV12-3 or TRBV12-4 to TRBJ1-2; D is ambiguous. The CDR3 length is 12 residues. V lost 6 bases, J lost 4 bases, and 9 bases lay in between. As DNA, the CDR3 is TGTGCCAGCAGCCCCCCCCGCTATGGCTACACCTTC. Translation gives CASSPPRYGYTF.

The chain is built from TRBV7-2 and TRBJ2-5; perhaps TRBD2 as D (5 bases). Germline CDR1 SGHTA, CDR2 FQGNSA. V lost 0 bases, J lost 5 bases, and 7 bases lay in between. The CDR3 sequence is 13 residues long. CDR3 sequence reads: CASSLARGETQYF. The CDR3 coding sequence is TGTGCCAGCAGCTTAGCGAGAGGGGAGACCCAGTACTTC.

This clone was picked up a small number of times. The CDR3 is CASSVGQGADTQYF. CDR3 bases: TGTGCCAGTAGTGTGGGACAGGGGGCAGATACGCAGTATTTT. The V gene is TRBV19, the J gene TRBJ2-3, with TRBD1 identical over 11 bases. The V and J ends lost 5 bases and 4 bases, in that order; junction bases with no gene match: 2. The germline V gene has CDR1 LNHDA and CDR2 SQIVND (reference sequence). CDR3 length: 14 residues.

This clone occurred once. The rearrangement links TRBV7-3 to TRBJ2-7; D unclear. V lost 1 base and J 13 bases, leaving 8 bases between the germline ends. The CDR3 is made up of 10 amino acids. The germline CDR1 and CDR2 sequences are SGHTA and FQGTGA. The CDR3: CASSLKPGYF. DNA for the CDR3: TGTGCCAGCAGCTTAAAGCCCGGTTACTTC.

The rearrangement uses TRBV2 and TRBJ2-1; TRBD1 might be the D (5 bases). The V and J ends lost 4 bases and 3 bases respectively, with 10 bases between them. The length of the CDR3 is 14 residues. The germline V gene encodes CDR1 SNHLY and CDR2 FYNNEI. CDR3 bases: TGTGCCAGCAGTGGGGTGACAGTCTACAATGAGCAGTTCTTC. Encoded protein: CASSGVTVYNEQFF.

The CDR3 DNA reads as TGCGCCACCATCGGGAACAGTTTCTACGAGCAGTACTTC. Translated, it gives CATIGNSFYEQYF. V and J are TRBV10-2 and TRBJ2-7; a possible D gene is TRBD2 (5 bases). Trimming cost V 10 bases and J 3 bases, with 16 bases left between them. The CDR3 runs to 13 residues. Germline CDR1 reads WSHSY; CDR2 reads SAAADI.

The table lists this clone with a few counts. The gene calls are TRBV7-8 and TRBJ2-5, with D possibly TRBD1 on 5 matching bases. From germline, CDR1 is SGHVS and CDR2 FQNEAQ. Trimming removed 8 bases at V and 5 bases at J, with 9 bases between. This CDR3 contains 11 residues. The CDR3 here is CASPRQETQYF. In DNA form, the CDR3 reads TGTGCCAGCCCCAGACAGGAGACCCAGTACTTC.

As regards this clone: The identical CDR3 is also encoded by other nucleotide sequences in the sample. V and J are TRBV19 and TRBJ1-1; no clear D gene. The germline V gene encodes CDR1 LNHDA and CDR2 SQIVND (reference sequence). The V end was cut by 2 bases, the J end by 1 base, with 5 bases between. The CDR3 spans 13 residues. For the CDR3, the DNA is TGTGCCAGTAGTATATCAGGGAACACTGAAGCTTTCTTT. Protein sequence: CASSISGNTEAFF.

CDR3 in amino acids: CASSLSDGGNTIYF. CDR3 coding DNA: TGTGCCAGCAGCTTGAGCGATGGGGGAAACACCATATATTTT. The chain combines TRBV5-4 with TRBJ1-3; D ambiguous. This CDR3 comprises 14 residues. V was trimmed by 1 base and J by 4 bases, leaving 9 bases between them. CDR1 and CDR2 (germline): SGHNT, YYREEE (reference sequence).

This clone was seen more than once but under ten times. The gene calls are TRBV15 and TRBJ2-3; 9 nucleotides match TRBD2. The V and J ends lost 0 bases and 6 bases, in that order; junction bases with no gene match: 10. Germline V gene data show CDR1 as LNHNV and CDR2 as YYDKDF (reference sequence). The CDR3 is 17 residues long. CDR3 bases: TGTGCCACCAGCAGAGATCGGGCGGGAGGGCCTTTGGATACGCAGTATTTT. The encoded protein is CATSRDRAGGPLDTQYF.

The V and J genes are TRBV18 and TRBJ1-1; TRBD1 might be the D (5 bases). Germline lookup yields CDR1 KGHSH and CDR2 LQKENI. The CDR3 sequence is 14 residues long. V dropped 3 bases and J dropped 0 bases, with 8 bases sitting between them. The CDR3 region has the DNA TGTGCCAGCTCACCTGGGGCGGTGAACACTGAAGCTTTCTTT. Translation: CASSPGAVNTEAFF.

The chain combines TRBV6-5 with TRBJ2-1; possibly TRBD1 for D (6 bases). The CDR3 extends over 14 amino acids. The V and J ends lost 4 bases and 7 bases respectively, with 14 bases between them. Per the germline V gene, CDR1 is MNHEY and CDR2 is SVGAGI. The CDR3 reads CASSLHQGWNEQFF. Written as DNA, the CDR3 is TGTGCCAGCAGTTTGCACCAGGGGTGGAATGAGCAGTTCTTC.

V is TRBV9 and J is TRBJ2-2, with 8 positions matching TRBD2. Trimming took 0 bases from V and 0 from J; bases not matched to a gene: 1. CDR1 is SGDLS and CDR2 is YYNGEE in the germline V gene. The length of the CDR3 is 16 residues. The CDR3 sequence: CASSVVSGTNTGELFF. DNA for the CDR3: TGTGCCAGCAGCGTAGTTAGCGGGACGAACACCGGGGAGCTGTTTTTT.

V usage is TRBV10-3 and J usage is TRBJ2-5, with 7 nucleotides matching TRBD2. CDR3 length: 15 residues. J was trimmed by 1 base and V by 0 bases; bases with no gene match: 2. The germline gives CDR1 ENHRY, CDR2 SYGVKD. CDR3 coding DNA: TGTGCCATCAGTGAGTCGGCTAGCGGCCAAGAGACCCAGTACTTC. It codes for CAISESASGQETQYF.

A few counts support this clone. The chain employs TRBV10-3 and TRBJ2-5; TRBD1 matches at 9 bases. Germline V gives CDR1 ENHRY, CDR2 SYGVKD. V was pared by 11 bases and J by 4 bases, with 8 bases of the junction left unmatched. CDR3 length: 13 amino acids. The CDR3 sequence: CAARKQGAETQYF. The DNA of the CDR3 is TGTGCCGCACGGAAACAGGGGGCAGAGACCCAGTACTTC.

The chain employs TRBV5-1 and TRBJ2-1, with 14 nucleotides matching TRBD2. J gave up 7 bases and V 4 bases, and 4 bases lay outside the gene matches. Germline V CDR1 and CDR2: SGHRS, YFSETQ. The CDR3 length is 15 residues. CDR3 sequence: CASSIGTSGGNEQFF. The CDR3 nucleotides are TGCGCCAGCAGCATAGGGACTAGCGGGGGTAATGAGCAGTTCTTC.

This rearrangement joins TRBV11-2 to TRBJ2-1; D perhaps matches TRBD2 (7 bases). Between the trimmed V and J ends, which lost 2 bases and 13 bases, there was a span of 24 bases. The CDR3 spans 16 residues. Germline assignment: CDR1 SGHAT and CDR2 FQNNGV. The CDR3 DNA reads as TGTGCCAGCAGCTTAAGGGTGAGGGGGGGTTTCGGAGAACAGTTCTTC. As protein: CASSLRVRGGFGEQFF.

CDR3 bases: TGCGCCAGCAGCTTACGACAGGGGGCGTTCACTACAGATACGCAGTATTTT. Residues: CASSLRQGAFTTDTQYF. The V call is TRBV5-1, the J call TRBJ2-3; 10 bases agree with TRBD1. Germline V gene lookup returns CDR1 SGHRS and CDR2 YFSETQ. V gave up 2 bases and J gave up 3 bases; unmatched junction bases: 9. The CDR3 has 17 residues.

The CDR3 DNA follows: TGTGCCAGCAGAGGACAGGGTTACCCTCCTAACTATGGCTACACCTTC. This gives the protein CASRGQGYPPNYGYTF. This chain links TRBV5-8 with TRBJ1-2, with 8 bases fitting TRBD1. The CDR3 extends over 16 amino acids. V gave up 5 bases and J gave up 0 bases; unmatched junction bases: 9. Germline V gene data show CDR1 as SGHTS and CDR2 as YDEGEE.

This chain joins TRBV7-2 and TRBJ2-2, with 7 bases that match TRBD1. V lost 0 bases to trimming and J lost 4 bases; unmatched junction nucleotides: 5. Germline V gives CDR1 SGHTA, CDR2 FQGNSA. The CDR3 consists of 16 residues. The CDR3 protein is CASSLAGGLITGELFF. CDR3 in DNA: TGTGCCAGCAGCTTAGCAGGGGGCCTAATCACCGGGGAGCTGTTTTTT.